These 23 T cell receptor beta chains came from one sample sequenced in a study of T cells after yellow fever vaccination. From the 5' RACE reads, TCRdb called clonotypes with MiXCR, one entry per CDR3 protein. The table has 200,000 to 300,000 distinct CDR3 sequences, around 7% seen once. This specimen was CD4+ T cells sorted from PBMCs, taken 15 days after the yellow fever booster vaccination. Source of these receptors: a man aged 25 to 40 who received the YFV17D yellow fever vaccine.

Points on this clonotype: A read error may explain this, as a much larger clone is one base away. The CDR3 sequence is CIAPVAGEREQFF. CDR3 nucleotide sequence: TGCATTGCCCCGGTAGCGGGAGAGCGGGAGCAGTTCTTC. V usage is TRBV20-1 and J usage is TRBJ2-1; TRBD2 matches at 9 bases. This CDR3 is 13 amino acids long. Germline CDR1 DFQATT, CDR2 SNEGSKA (reference sequence).

This sequence joins TRBV29-1 and TRBJ2-3, with 9 bases fitting TRBD1. This CDR3 has 15 residues. In germline, CDR1 is SQVTM, CDR2 ANQGSEA. J gave up 1 base and V 6 bases, and 8 bases lay outside the gene matches. Here the CDR3 reads CSVLRTGAGTDTQYF. Written as DNA, the CDR3 is TGCAGCGTCCTGAGGACAGGGGCCGGCACAGATACGCAGTATTTT.

The chain uses TRBV6-2 or TRBV6-3 and TRBJ2-1, with D possibly matching TRBD2 (5 bases). This CDR3 comprises 16 residues. The germline V gene has CDR1 MNHEY and CDR2 SVGEGT. With 0 bases removed from V and 6 bases from J, the gap between germline ends came to 15 bases. CDR3 protein: CASSYSIRMGANEQFF. The CDR3 nucleotides read TGTGCCAGCAGTTACTCGATTCGTATGGGAGCCAATGAGCAGTTCTTC.

The CDR3 region has the DNA TGTGCCAGCAGTCAGACCAGGGTTAGCACAGATACGCAGTATTTT. This translates into CASSQTRVSTDTQYF. V usage is TRBV27 and J usage is TRBJ2-3; possible D gene TRBD1, 5 bases. CDR1 MNHEY and CDR2 SMNVEV come from the germline V gene (reference sequence). V was shortened by 5 bases and J by 0 bases, with 12 bases between the two germline ends. This CDR3 is built from 15 residues.

The chain couples TRBV12-3 or TRBV12-4 to TRBJ2-1; D not resolved. Trimming stripped 6 bases from V and 15 bases from J, with 15 bases between. The CDR3 has 11 amino acids. The CDR3 region is CASRKSSWVFF. In nucleotides, the CDR3 is TGTGCCAGCAGAAAATCTAGTTGGGTGTTCTTC.

This clonotype occurred a few times. In nucleotides, the CDR3 is TGCGCCAGCCACGGGAGCGGGAGGGCCGGGCAGTACTTC. It codes for CASHGSGRAGQYF. The V gene is TRBV5-1, the J gene TRBJ2-7; TRBD2 matches 10 bases. CDR3 length: 13 amino acids. V was pared by 7 bases and J by 9 bases, with 10 bases of the junction left unmatched. CDR1 is SGHRS, CDR2 YFSETQ, per germline. Filled out from reference TRBV5-1 and TRBJ2-7, the complete variable domain reads KAGVTQTPRYLIKTRGQQVTLSCSPISGHRSVSWYQQTPGQGLQFLFEYFSETQRNKGNFPGRFSGRQFSNSRSEMNVSTLELGDSALYLCASHGSGRAGQYFGPGTRLTVT.

This clonotype was seen a few times. J is TRBJ2-5 and V is TRBV9; TRBD1 matches at 12 bases. The CDR3 extends over 15 amino acids. The germline gives CDR1 SGDLS, CDR2 YYNGEE. V shed 2 bases and J 5 bases; nucleotides not matched to a gene: 4. CDR3 DNA sequence: TGTGCCAGCAGCGTCCTGGGACAGGGGGCTGAGACCCAGTACTTC. Protein: CASSVLGQGAETQYF.

This clonotype turned up a few times. The V gene is TRBV5-5, the J gene TRBJ2-7; 10 nucleotides match TRBD1. This CDR3 has 15 residues. The germline CDR1 and CDR2 sequences are SGHKS and YYEKEE (reference sequence). V trimming: 0 bases; J trimming: 2 bases; junction bases outside the gene matches: 2. The CDR3 reads CASSLEGTGAYEQYF. CDR3 sequence (DNA): TGTGCCAGCAGCTTGGAAGGGACAGGGGCCTACGAGCAGTACTTC. Full variable domain (rest looked up from reference TRBV5-5 and TRBJ2-7): DAGVTQSPTHLIKTRGQQVTLRCSPISGHKSVSWYQQVLGQGPQFIFQYYEKEERGRGNFPDRFSARQFPNYSSELNVNALLLGDSALYLCASSLEGTGAYEQYFGPGTRLTVT.

The chain has TRBV11-2 and TRBJ2-5, with D possibly being TRBD1 (6 bases). The CDR3 is 14 amino acids. Germline CDR1 and CDR2: SGHAT and FQNNGV. V lost 5 bases and J lost 7, with 17 bases in between. DNA for the CDR3: TGTGCCAGCAGCCCAGGGGTCGCAGGAGGGACCCAGTACTTC. Protein product: CASSPGVAGGTQYF.

The table lists this clonotype with a few counts. The chain combines TRBV20-1 with TRBJ1-3; D ambiguous. Germline V CDR1 and CDR2: DFQATT, SNEGSKA (reference sequence). V was trimmed by 6 bases and J by 0 bases, leaving 15 bases between them. CDR3 length equals 15 residues. DNA for the CDR3: TGCAGTGCAGCATCTGGACCGCGCTCTGGAAACACCATATATTTT. This gives the protein CSAASGPRSGNTIYF.

This rearrangement joins TRBV9 to TRBJ2-5; TRBD2 might be the D (5 bases). V lost 4 bases, J lost 5 bases, and 18 bases lay in between. CDR3 length: 15 residues. Per the germline V gene, CDR1 is SGDLS and CDR2 is YYNGEE. The CDR3 DNA sequence: TGTGCCAGCAGCACCCAAGGAGGATTGCAGGAGACCCAGTACTTC. Its translation: CASSTQGGLQETQYF.

This clonotype has just a few counts. V is TRBV9 and J is TRBJ2-3; D is uncertain. Germline V gene data show CDR1 as SGDLS and CDR2 as YYNGEE. V dropped 3 bases and J dropped 1 base, with 18 bases sitting between them. CDR3 length: 17 residues. The CDR3 sequence is CASSGLLDWSRTDTQYF. The CDR3 DNA reads as TGTGCCAGCAGCGGCCTACTTGATTGGTCACGCACAGATACGCAGTATTTT.

V and J are TRBV12-3 or TRBV12-4 and TRBJ1-2; a weak D match, TRBD1 (6 bases). There are 15 residues in the CDR3. Trimming cost V 1 base and J 4 bases, with 13 bases left between them. CDR3 loop: CASSLDGGRLYGYTF. The CDR3 DNA reads as TGTGCCAGCAGTTTAGACGGGGGGCGCCTCTATGGCTACACCTTC.

This clonotype was seen at least ten times. The rearrangement joins TRBV7-2 to TRBJ1-1; D not certain. This CDR3 contains 14 residues. Deletions cut 2 bases from V and 0 bases from J, with 7 bases between. Germline V gives CDR1 SGHTA, CDR2 FQGNSA. CDR3 bases: TGTGCCAGCAGCTTAATGCCATTGAACACTGAAGCTTTCTTT. It translates to CASSLMPLNTEAFF. Based on the CDR3 plus reference TRBV7-2 and TRBJ1-1, the full variable domain is GAGVSQSPSNKVTEKGKDVELRCDPISGHTALYWYRQSLGQGLEFLIYFQGNSAPDKSGLPSDRFSAERTGGSVSTLTIQRTQQEDSAVYLCASSLMPLNTEAFFGQGTRLTVV.

This clonotype occurred many times. The genes are TRBV12-3 or TRBV12-4 and TRBJ2-1, with TRBD2 identical over 12 bases. The junction had 3 bases not matched to a gene; V was cut back by 3 bases and J by 6 bases. This CDR3 spans 15 amino acids. The CDR3 protein is CASSFVTSGSNEQFF. Written as DNA, the CDR3 is TGTGCCAGCAGTTTCGTGACTAGCGGGAGCAATGAGCAGTTCTTC.

The chain links TRBV7-9 to TRBJ2-7; 11 bases align to TRBD2. The CDR3 is 15 residues long. CDR1 is SEHNR and CDR2 is FQNEAQ in the germline V gene (reference sequence). Trimming cost V 6 bases and J 1 base; bases outside gene matches: 5. CDR3 coding DNA: TGTGCCAGCAGTAAACTAGCGGGAGCTTCCTACGAGCAGTACTTC. It codes for CASSKLAGASYEQYF. The full variable domain, its missing parts supplied by reference TRBV7-9 and TRBJ2-7, is DTGVSQNPRHKITKRGQNVTFRCDPISEHNRLYWYRQTLGQGPEFLTYFQNEAQLEKSRLLSDRFSAERPKGSFSTLEIQRTEQGDSAMYLCASSKLAGASYEQYFGPGTRLTVT.

The table lists this clonotype with a few counts. This chain uses TRBV5-1 with TRBJ2-3, with TRBD2 matching over 8 bases. CDR1 is SGHRS and CDR2 is YFSETQ in the germline V gene. The CDR3 extends over 14 amino acids. The ends lost 4 bases at V and 5 bases at J; junction bases unmatched: 6. In nucleotides, the CDR3 is TGCGCCAGCAGCGTGGGACTAGTCGGAGATACGCAGTATTTT. As protein: CASSVGLVGDTQYF.

This clonotype appeared a few times. V is TRBV5-1 and J is TRBJ2-2; 8 nucleotides match TRBD2. The germline CDR1 and CDR2 sequences are SGHRS and YFSETQ. The CDR3 has 17 amino acids. Trimming at V came to 3 bases and at J to 3 bases, leaving 10 bases not matched to a gene. CDR3 residues: CASSSKRELVDTGELFF. CDR3 DNA: TGCGCCAGCAGCTCTAAGCGGGAGTTAGTCGACACCGGGGAGCTGTTTTTT. Drawing the rest from reference TRBV5-1 and TRBJ2-2, the complete variable domain is KAGVTQTPRYLIKTRGQQVTLSCSPISGHRSVSWYQQTPGQGLQFLFEYFSETQRNKGNFPGRFSGRQFSNSRSEMNVSTLELGDSALYLCASSSKRELVDTGELFFGEGSRLTVL.

This clonotype has more than one count but fewer than ten. V is TRBV20-1 and J is TRBJ2-2; no firm D call. The CDR3 is 14 residues long. Trimming took 3 bases from V and 0 from J, leaving 8 bases between them. Germline V gives CDR1 DFQATT, CDR2 SNEGSKA (reference sequence). The CDR3 reads CSASNRANTGELFF. The CDR3 bases are TGCAGTGCTAGTAATAGGGCGAACACCGGGGAGCTGTTTTTT.

This clonotype was observed many times. The genes are TRBV3-1 and TRBJ2-2; a possible D gene is TRBD2 (6 bases). Germline CDR1 and CDR2: LGHDT and YNNKEL (reference sequence). The CDR3 consists of 14 residues. V dropped 3 bases and J dropped 4 bases, with 9 bases sitting between them. The CDR3, as DNA: TGTGCCAGCAGCCAGTTTAGCGGCACCGGGGAGCTGTTTTTT. Translation: CASSQFSGTGELFF. The variable domain in full, completed from reference TRBV3-1 and TRBJ2-2, reads DTAVSQTPKYLVTQMGNDKSIKCEQNLGHDTMYWYKQDSKKFLKIMFSYNNKELIINETVPNRFSPKSPDKAHLNLHINSLELGDSAVYFCASSQFSGTGELFFGEGSRLTVL.

This clonotype appeared a few times. The chain uses TRBV12-3 or TRBV12-4 and TRBJ2-5, with 9 bases that match TRBD2. Trimming cost V 4 bases and J 3 bases; bases outside gene matches: 6. CDR3 length: 15 amino acids. As DNA, the CDR3 is TGTGCCAGCAGTTACCCGACTAGCGGCGAAGAGACCCAGTACTTC. Translation gives CASSYPTSGEETQYF.

This chain uses TRBV7-2 with TRBJ2-7; weak D call: TRBD1 (5 bases). CDR3 size: 15 residues. Per germline, CDR1 SGHTA and CDR2 FQGNSA. V was shortened by 1 base and J by 0 bases, with 10 bases between the two germline ends. CDR3 in DNA: TGTGCCAGCAGCTTAGACAGGTCGAGCTCCTACGAGCAGTACTTC. Protein: CASSLDRSSSYEQYF.

This clonotype appeared a few times. The J gene is TRBJ2-7, the V gene TRBV20-1; 8 positions match TRBD1. The junction had 11 bases not matched to a gene; V was cut back by 6 bases and J by 7 bases. The V gene's germline CDR1 is DFQATT and CDR2 SNEGSKA (reference sequence). The CDR3 runs to 13 residues. CDR3 amino acids: CSADDRGAREQYF. CDR3 coding DNA: TGCAGTGCGGACGACAGGGGAGCCCGTGAGCAGTACTTC.